The 11 T cell receptor beta chains below come from one sample, sequenced in a study of sequential checkpoint blockade in melanoma. The sample's treatment: randomized to nivolumab then ipilimumab (arm A) or the reverse (arm B). The data were produced by immunoSEQ multiplex PCR, yet TCRdb's version contains in-frame clones alone and is incomplete. The sample holds about 13,000 clones, 25% to 35% seen once. The sample here was tumor tissue (inferred from file names), taken from a patient given nivolumab and ipilimumab in sequence. These receptor sequences come from a human donor with melanoma.

The table lists this clone with a few counts. The rearrangement uses TRBV28 and TRBJ2-7, with 9 bases fitting TRBD1. Germline values: CDR1 MDHEN, CDR2 SYDVKM. V dropped 3 bases and J dropped 3; count of bases not matched to a gene: 3. The CDR3 totals 14 residues. The CDR3 here is CASSLGTGFYEQYF. For the CDR3, the DNA is TGTGCCAGCAGTTTGGGGACAGGGTTCTACGAGCAGTACTTC.

Only a few counts were recorded for this clone. J is TRBJ1-1 and V is TRBV6-8; a possible D gene is TRBD1 (5 bases). Trimming took 2 bases from V and 3 from J, leaving 7 bases between them. Looked up from germline, CDR1 is MNHGY and CDR2 is SAAAGT. The length of the CDR3 is 13 residues. The CDR3 DNA follows: TGTGCCAGCAGTTACGGGGGATACACTGAAGCTTTCTTT. The encoded protein is CASSYGGYTEAFF.

V usage is TRBV19 and J usage is TRBJ2-5, with TRBD1 matching 11 bases. In germline, CDR1 is LNHDA, CDR2 SQIVND (reference sequence). CDR3 length: 13 residues. Losses at the gene ends were 10 bases for V and 5 bases for J; bases not matched to a gene: 6. CDR3 nucleotide sequence: TGTGCCACCGGACAGGGGGCTGCGGAGACCCAGTACTTC. Translating it yields CATGQGAAETQYF.

This clone was detected a few times. V usage is TRBV6-8 and J usage is TRBJ2-2, with D unresolved. Germline V gene data show CDR1 as MNHGY and CDR2 as SAAAGT. Trimming left V 5 bases short and J 4 bases short, with 11 bases between. The CDR3 loop spans 14 amino acids. CDR3 sequence reads: CASSVISGTGELFF. CDR3 nucleotide sequence: TGTGCCAGCAGTGTCATCTCGGGCACCGGGGAGCTGTTTTTT.

This clone was counted a few times. This chain joins TRBV28 and TRBJ1-4; possibly TRBD1 for D (6 bases). With 7 bases removed from V and 1 base from J, the gap between germline ends came to 10 bases. The germline V gene encodes CDR1 MDHEN and CDR2 SYDVKM. The CDR3 totals 14 residues. CDR3 coding DNA: TGTGCCAGCATTACCAGGGGAACTAATGAAAAACTGTTTTTT. It specifies CASITRGTNEKLFF.

This clone was counted only a few times. J is TRBJ2-2 and V is TRBV11-3; TRBD2 might be the D (5 bases). Per germline, CDR1 SGHNT and CDR2 YENEEA. This CDR3 has 15 amino acids. The V end lost 3 bases, the J end lost 2 bases, and 10 bases lay between the germline ends. CDR3 loop: CASSLATRNTGELFF. The CDR3 DNA follows: TGTGCCAGCAGCTTGGCTACTAGAAACACCGGGGAGCTGTTTTTT.

CDR3 in DNA: TGTGCCAGCAGCGTCGACAGCCGACAAGAGACCCAGTACTTC. Its translation: CASSVDSRQETQYF. V is TRBV9 and J is TRBJ2-5, with D tentatively TRBD1 (5 bases). V lost 2 bases and J lost 2, with 10 bases in between. The CDR3 extends over 14 amino acids. CDR1 and CDR2 from the germline V gene are SGDLS and YYNGEE. The complete variable domain, with remaining parts taken from reference TRBV9 and TRBJ2-5, reads DSGVTQTPKHLITATGQRVTLRCSPRSGDLSVYWYQQSLDQGLQFLIQYYNGEERAKGNILERFSAQQFPDLHSELNLSSLELGDSALYFCASSVDSRQETQYFGPGTRLLVL.

The V gene is TRBV6-7, the J gene TRBJ1-1; D is unclear. TRBV6-7 qualifies as an ORF whose function is uncertain. The CDR3 totals 11 residues. V shed 5 bases and J shed 9 bases, with 10 bases lying between them. The CDR3 coding sequence is TGTGCCAGCAGTCAAAACTGGAAAGCTTTCTTT. Its translation: CASSQNWKAFF.

This clone occurred many times. This rearrangement joins TRBV11-3 to TRBJ1-1; a weak D match, TRBD1 (6 bases). Germline V gives CDR1 SGHNT, CDR2 YENEEA. Between the trimmed V and J ends, which lost 4 bases and 6 bases, there was a span of 18 bases. The CDR3 length is 15 residues. The CDR3 DNA is TGTGCCAGCAGCTCGAGGGGGGTCGGATCCGCTGAAGCTTTCTTT. This encodes CASSSRGVGSAEAFF.

This clone was seen repeatedly, ten times or more. V usage is TRBV6-8 and J usage is TRBJ2-7; tentative D call: TRBD1 (6 bases). The length of the CDR3 is 12 residues. Trimming cost V 9 bases and J 2 bases, with 11 bases left between them. Germline V lookup: CDR1 MNHGY, CDR2 SAAAGT. In nucleotides, the CDR3 is TGTGCCAGACCGGACAGCACCTACGAGCAGTACTTC. Its translation: CARPDSTYEQYF.

The rearrangement uses TRBV10-2 and TRBJ1-2; possible D gene TRBD1, 6 bases. From germline, CDR1 is WSHSY and CDR2 SAAADI. Trimming took 0 bases from V and 2 from J, leaving 7 bases between them. The CDR3 runs to 14 residues. CDR3 coding DNA: TGCGCCAGCAGTGAGTCCGGGACAAACTATGGCTACACCTTC. Protein: CASSESGTNYGYTF.